The clone carrying this T cell receptor (beta chain) has a count of ten or more. What it binds is not known. This CDR3 has 14 residues. The V end lost 6 bases, the J end lost 1 base, and 12 bases lay between the germline ends. The data are from a study of spatial heterogeneity in lung cancer. Study details: In the raw reads, each unique TCR and UMI combination was present more than ten times on average. Study-level findings and limits: Among tumor T cells, estimated coverage was about 7% for alpha chains and roughly 12% for beta chains. Tumoral mutation counts were tracked by counts of expanded intratumoral alpha and beta TCRs.

The time point here: sample taken at primary tumor resection. Unsorted whole RNA of tumor, nontumor lung or frozen PBMC was sequenced. TCRdb processed the 5' RACE reads anew with MiXCR; each CDR3 protein has one entry. The table has about 100,000 distinct CDR3 sequences, about 4.6% seen once; the top ten hold about 20%. The rearrangement joins TRBV12-3 or TRBV12-4 to TRBJ1-1, with a weak D call TRBD1 (5 bases). The receptor was isolated from a male donor with early-stage non-small cell lung cancer. The sequences come from lung tumor tissue, collected at surgery. The CDR3 reads CASREGSSNTEAFF. CDR3 sequence (DNA): TGTGCCAGCAGAGAGGGGTCCTCGAACACTGAAGCTTTCTTT.